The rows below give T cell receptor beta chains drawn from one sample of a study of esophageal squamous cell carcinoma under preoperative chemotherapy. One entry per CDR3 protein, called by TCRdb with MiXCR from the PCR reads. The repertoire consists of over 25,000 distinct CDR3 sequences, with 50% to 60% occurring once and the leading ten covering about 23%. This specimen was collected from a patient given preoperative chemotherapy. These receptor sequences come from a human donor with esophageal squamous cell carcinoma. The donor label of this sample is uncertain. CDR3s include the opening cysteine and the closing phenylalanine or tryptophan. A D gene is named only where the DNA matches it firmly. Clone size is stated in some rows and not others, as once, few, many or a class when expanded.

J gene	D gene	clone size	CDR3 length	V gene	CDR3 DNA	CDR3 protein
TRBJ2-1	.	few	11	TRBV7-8	TGTGCCAGCACACTTTACAATGAGCAGTTCTTC	CASTLYNEQFF
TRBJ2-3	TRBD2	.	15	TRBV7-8	TGTGCCAGCAGCCTTAGCGGGGGGGCCCCCGAGACGCAGTATTTT	CASSLSGGAPETQYF
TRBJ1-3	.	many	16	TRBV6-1	TGTGCCAGCAGTGAACTGAGGGGTGGGTCTGGAAACACCATATATTTT	CASSELRGGSGNTIYF
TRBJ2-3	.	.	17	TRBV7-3	TGTGCCAGCAGCGTGGGGCTGGGGGGCGGTGATGAAGATACGCAGTATTTT	CASSVGLGGGDEDTQYF
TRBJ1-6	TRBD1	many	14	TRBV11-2	TGTGCCAGCAGCCGAACAGGGGACAATTCACCCCTCCACTTT	CASSRTGDNSPLHF
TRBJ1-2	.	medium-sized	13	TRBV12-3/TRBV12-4	TGTGCCAGCAGTTTATCAGGTCCAGGAGGCTACACCTTC	CASSLSGPGGYTF
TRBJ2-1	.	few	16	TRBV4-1	TGCGCCAGCAGCCAAGATTACCCGGGGGGCTCCTACGAGCAGTTCTTC	CASSQDYPGGSYEQFF
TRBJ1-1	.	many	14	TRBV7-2	TGTGCCAGCAGCGTCGCGGGGGGAATCAGGGAAGCTTTCTTT	CASSVAGGIREAFF
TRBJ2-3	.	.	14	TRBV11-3	TGTGCCAGCAGACCTTGGGACGGCACAGATACGCAGTATTTT	CASRPWDGTDTQYF
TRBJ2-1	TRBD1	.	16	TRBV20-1	TGCAGTGCTAGAGAAGGGGGCTCCCTGTCGGGCAATGAGCAGTTCTTC	CSAREGGSLSGNEQFF
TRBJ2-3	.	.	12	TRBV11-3	TGTGCCAGGGGCCCCCGCCTAGATACGCAGTATTTT	CARGPRLDTQYF
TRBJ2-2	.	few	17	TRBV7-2	TGTGCCAGCAGCTCCAACCGGCTAGCAGTGAACACCGGGGAGCTGTTTTTT	CASSSNRLAVNTGELFF
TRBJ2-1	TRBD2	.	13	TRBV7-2	TGTGCCAGCAGCTCCTATAGCGGGAATGAGCAGTTCTTC	CASSSYSGNEQFF
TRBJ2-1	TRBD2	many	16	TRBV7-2	TGTGCCAGCAGCCCAAATTTAGCGGGTGGGAGGGAGACCCAGTTCTTC	CASSPNLAGGRETQFF
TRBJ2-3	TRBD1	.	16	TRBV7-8	TGTGCCAGCAGCGGCCTCCAGGGGGCGAGCACCGATGAGCAGTATTTT	CASSGLQGASTDEQYF
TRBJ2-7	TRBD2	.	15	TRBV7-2	TGTGCCAGCGGCCTTGCGGGGGGGGCCAAAGATACGCAGTACTTC	CASGLAGGAKDTQYF
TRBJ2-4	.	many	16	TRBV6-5	TGTGCCAGCAGTCTACGGGGTTTTGGCTATTTGGACATTCAGTACTTC	CASSLRGFGYLDIQYF
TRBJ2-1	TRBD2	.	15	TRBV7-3	TGTGCCAGCAGCAGCGGGAGGGTGGGATACAATGAGCAGTTCTTC	CASSSGRVGYNEQFF
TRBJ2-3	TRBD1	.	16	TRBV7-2	TGTGCCAGCATCCACCTTCAGGGGGTGAGCACAGATACGCAGTATTTT	CASIHLQGVSTDTQYF
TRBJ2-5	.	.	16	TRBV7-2	TGTGCCAGCAGCTTGCTTCGGGGCCTAAACAAAGAGACCCAGTACTTC	CASSLLRGLNKETQYF
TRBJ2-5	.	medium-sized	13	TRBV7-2	TGTGCCAGCAGCTTAATCCCACGGGAGACCCAGTACTTC	CASSLIPRETQYF
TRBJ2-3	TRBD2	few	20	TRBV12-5	TGTGCTAGTGGTTTGGTACAGGCTAGCGGGGGGACCACTAGCACAGATACGCAGTATTTT	CASGLVQASGGTTSTDTQYF
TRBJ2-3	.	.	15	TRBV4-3	TGCGCCAGCAGCCAAGAGGGGACCAGCACAGATACGCAGTATTTT	CASSQEGTSTDTQYF
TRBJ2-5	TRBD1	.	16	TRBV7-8	TGTGCCAGCGGGAGCCTAGGGGGCCGGGACCGAGAGACGCAGTACTTC	CASGSLGGRDRETQYF
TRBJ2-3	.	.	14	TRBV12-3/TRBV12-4	TGTGCCAGCAGTCCTCGACAAAACACAAATACGCAGTATTTC	CASSPRQNTNTQYF
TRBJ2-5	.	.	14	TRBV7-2	TGTGCGGGGAGCGGACAGCGTAACCAAGAGACGCAGTACTTC	CAGSGQRNQETQYF
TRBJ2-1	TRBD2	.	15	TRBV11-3	TGTGCCAGCACCCGCTCGGCGGGAGCGGGAGATGAGCAGTTCTTC	CASTRSAGAGDEQFF
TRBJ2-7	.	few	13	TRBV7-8	TGTGCCAGCAGCTTGTCGGCGGAGGGGGGGCAGTACTTC	CASSLSAEGGQYF
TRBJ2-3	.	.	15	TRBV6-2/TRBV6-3	TGTGCCAGGAGTTTCCAGGCTGGGGGTAGCGATACGCAGTATTTT	CARSFQAGGSDTQYF
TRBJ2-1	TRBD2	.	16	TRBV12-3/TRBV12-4	TGTGCCAGCAGCCCTAGCGGTCGCGGGAGGGATAATGAGCAGTTCTTC	CASSPSGRGRDNEQFF
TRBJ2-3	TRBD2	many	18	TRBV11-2	TGTGCCAGCAGCTTAGTTGGGGTAGCGGGGTTGTGGACAGATACGCAGTATTTT	CASSLVGVAGLWTDTQYF
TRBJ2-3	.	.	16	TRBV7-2	TGTGCCAGCAGTACAACGGGGACGAGCGCCAAAAACACGCAGTATTTT	CASSTTGTSAKNTQYF
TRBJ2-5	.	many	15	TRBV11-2	TGTGCCAGCAGCTTAGTCCGGGGGCAGGTGGAGACCCAGTACTTC	CASSLVRGQVETQYF
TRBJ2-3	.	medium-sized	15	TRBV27	TGTGCCAGCAGTTTAAGCAGTAAAGGCACAGATACGCAGTATTTT	CASSLSSKGTDTQYF
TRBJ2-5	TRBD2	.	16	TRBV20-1	TGCAGTGCCTCCACTAGACGCGGGGGGCTCCAAGAGACCCAGTACTTC	CSASTRRGGLQETQYF
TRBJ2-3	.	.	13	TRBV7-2	TGTGCCAGCAGCTTAGCATACACAGATACGCAGTATTTT	CASSLAYTDTQYF
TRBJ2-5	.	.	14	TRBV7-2	TGTGCCAGGGGCTTAGCGGCAGGCCAAGAGACCCGGTTCTTC	CARGLAAGQETRFF
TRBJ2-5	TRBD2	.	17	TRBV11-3	TGTGCCAGCAGCTTAGATCCCCCCGCTAGCGGTAAAGAGACCCAGTACTTC	CASSLDPPASGKETQYF
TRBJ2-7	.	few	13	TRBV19	TGTGCCAGTAGTATTGAGGACACCTACGAGCAGTACTTC	CASSIEDTYEQYF
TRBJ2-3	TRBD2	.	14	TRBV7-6	TGTGCGAGCAGCGCGGGGGGGGTCAAAGATACGCAGTATTTT	CASSAGGVKDTQYF
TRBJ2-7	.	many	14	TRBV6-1	TGTGCCAGCAGTGAAGGATCGGGAATTCAGGGGCAGTACTTC	CASSEGSGIQGQYF
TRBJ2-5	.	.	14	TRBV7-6	TGTGCGAGCCGCGGGGGCGGGGACAAAGATACGCAGTACTTC	CASRGGGDKDTQYF
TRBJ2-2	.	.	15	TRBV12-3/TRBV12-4	TGTGCCAGCAGTTTAGGAGGGGTGAACACAGATGCGCAGTTTTTT	CASSLGGVNTDAQFF
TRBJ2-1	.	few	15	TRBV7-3	TGTGCCAGCAGCGTACCGGGCCGTACCTACAATGAGCAGTTCTTC	CASSVPGRTYNEQFF
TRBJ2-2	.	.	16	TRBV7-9	TGTGCCAGCAGCTTAAGGGCGGGGCCCAACACCGGGGAGCTGTTTTTT	CASSLRAGPNTGELFF
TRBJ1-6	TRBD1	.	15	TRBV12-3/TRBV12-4	TGTGCCAGCAGGGAGACAGGGGGGAACAATTCACCCCTCCACTTT	CASRETGGNNSPLHF